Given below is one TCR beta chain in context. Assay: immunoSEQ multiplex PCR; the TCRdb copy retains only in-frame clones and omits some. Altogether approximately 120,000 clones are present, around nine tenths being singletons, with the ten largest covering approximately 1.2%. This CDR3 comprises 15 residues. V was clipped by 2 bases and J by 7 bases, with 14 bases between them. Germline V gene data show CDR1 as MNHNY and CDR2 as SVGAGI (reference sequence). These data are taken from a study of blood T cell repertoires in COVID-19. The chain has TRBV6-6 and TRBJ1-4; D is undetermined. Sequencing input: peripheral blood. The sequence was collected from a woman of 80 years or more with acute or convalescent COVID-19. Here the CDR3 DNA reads TGTGCCAGCAGTTACGAATTGGGAGGAAGTGAAAAACTGTTTTTT. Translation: CASSYELGGSEKLFF.